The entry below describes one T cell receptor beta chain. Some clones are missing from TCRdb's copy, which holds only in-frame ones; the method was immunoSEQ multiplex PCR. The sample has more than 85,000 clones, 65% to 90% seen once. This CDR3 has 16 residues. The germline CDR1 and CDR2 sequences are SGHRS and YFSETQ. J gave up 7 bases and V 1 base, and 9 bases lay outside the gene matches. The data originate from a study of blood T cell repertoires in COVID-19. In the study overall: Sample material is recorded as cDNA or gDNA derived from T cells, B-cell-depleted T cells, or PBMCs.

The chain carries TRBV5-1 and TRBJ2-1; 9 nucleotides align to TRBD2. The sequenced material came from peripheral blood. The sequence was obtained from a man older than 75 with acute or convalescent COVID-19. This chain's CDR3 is CASSLPLAGRGNEQFF. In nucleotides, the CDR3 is TGCGCCAGCAGCTTGCCGCTAGCGGGAAGGGGTAATGAGCAGTTCTTC.